This TCR beta chain emerged from a study of T cell responses to AZD1222 COVID-19 vaccine. CDR1 and CDR2 from the germline V gene are MNHEY and SVGAGI. V gave up 3 bases and J gave up 4 bases, with 12 bases separating them. The CDR3 spans 14 residues. Generated by immunoSEQ multiplex PCR, the TCRdb table keeps only in-frame clones and is missing some. This sample carries under 300,000 clones, about 92% of them seen once, and the ten largest clones take about 0.5%. Remarks on this clone: The antigen remains undetermined.

Study-level points and caveats: Donors were largely white British and mainly female; clonal diversity was possibly underestimated. No day 14 peak samples; only post-peak repertoires were characterized. Only a handful of people who got AZD1222 tested seropositive at baseline.

The receptor was isolated from an adult in good health. The specimen comprised peripheral blood, sampled on day 0 of AZD1222 vaccination. V usage is TRBV6-5 and J usage is TRBJ1-1, with a possible D match to TRBD1 (6 bases). The DNA of the CDR3 is TGTGCCAGCAGTTATTCGGGGGCGGCCACTGAAGCTTTCTTT. This sequence encodes CASSYSGAATEAFF.